These 8 T cell receptor beta chains were all obtained from the same sample, sequenced in a study of OX40 agonist ivuxolimab in advanced cancers. Sequencing used immunoSEQ multiplex PCR; TCRdb keeps in-frame clones, though not all of them. The profile shows around 50,000 clones, almost 85% of them singletons. The starting material was CD4+ or CD8+ T cells sorted from blood, obtained in a trial of the OX40 agonist ivuxolimab. The receptor source for this set is an adult with an advanced solid tumor such as melanoma, head and neck, liver or kidney cancer.

This chain connects TRBV7-2 to TRBJ1-2; 8 bases align to TRBD1. The CDR3 has 15 residues. Germline CDR1 and CDR2: SGHTA and FQGNSA. Trimming at V came to 5 bases and at J to 6 bases, leaving 11 bases not matched to a gene. The CDR3 sequence: CASSPNRGGVNGYTF. CDR3 nucleotide sequence: TGTGCCAGCAGCCCCAACAGGGGGGGGGTGAATGGCTACACCTTC.

The chain is built from TRBV6-5 and TRBJ2-1; no reliable D call. The CDR3 sequence is 11 residues long. Trimming shortened V by 6 bases and J by 5 bases, and 5 bases separated the two germline ends. The germline V gene encodes CDR1 MNHEY and CDR2 SVGAGI. DNA for the CDR3: TGTGCCAGCAGCCGAGACAATGAGCAGTTCTTC. As protein: CASSRDNEQFF.

The chain links TRBV5-1 to TRBJ2-7; 14 bases fit TRBD2. The CDR3 spans 15 residues. V lost 5 bases, J lost 6 bases, and 7 bases stayed unmatched. Germline V gene data show CDR1 as SGHRS and CDR2 as YFSETQ. In nucleotides, the CDR3 is TGCGCCAGCAGTTTTGGGGGACTAGCGGGAGCCGAGCAGTACTTC. It yields the protein CASSFGGLAGAEQYF.

This chain connects TRBV11-2 to TRBJ2-1; 9 nucleotides agree with TRBD1. In germline, CDR1 is SGHAT, CDR2 FQNNGV. The CDR3 length is 15 residues. The V and J ends lost 5 bases and 3 bases, in that order; junction bases with no gene match: 5. CDR3 sequence reads: CASSTRQGDYNEQFF. CDR3 in DNA: TGTGCCAGCAGCACCCGACAGGGGGACTACAATGAGCAGTTCTTC.

This sequence joins TRBV7-2 and TRBJ2-1, with 8 bases matching TRBD1. Germline assignment: CDR1 SGHTA and CDR2 FQGNSA. J lost 6 bases, V lost 5 bases, and 9 bases had no gene match. The CDR3 consists of 15 residues. CDR3 in amino acids: CASSGQGWIFNEQFF. The CDR3 DNA reads TGTGCCAGCAGCGGACAGGGTTGGATATTCAATGAGCAGTTCTTC.

V is TRBV19 and J is TRBJ2-7; TRBD2 aligns across 11 bases. Germline loops: CDR1 LNHDA, CDR2 SQIVND (reference sequence). The ends lost 4 bases at V and 0 bases at J; junction bases unmatched: 5. The CDR3 has 16 amino acids. CDR3 residues: CASSTVGLADSYEQYF. DNA for the CDR3: TGTGCCAGTAGTACCGTGGGACTAGCGGACTCCTACGAGCAGTACTTC.

This clone was found a few times. V usage is TRBV5-1 and J usage is TRBJ2-1, with D possibly matching TRBD2 (6 bases). The CDR3 has 18 residues. Germline CDR1 SGHRS, CDR2 YFSETQ. With 1 base removed from V and 8 bases from J, the gap between germline ends came to 25 bases. The CDR3 DNA reads TGCGCCAGCAGCTTGAGGTTTAATGGGACTCTCAAAAGCGATGAGCAGTTCTTC. Amino acids: CASSLRFNGTLKSDEQFF.

V and J are TRBV2 and TRBJ2-3; D gene ambiguous. Germline CDR1 is SNHLY and CDR2 is FYNNEI. CDR3 length: 11 amino acids. V shed 7 bases and J shed 5 bases, with 7 bases lying between them. CDR3 residues: CASTIIDTQYF. DNA of the CDR3: TGTGCCAGCACTATCATAGATACGCAGTATTTT.